This TCR beta chain was identified in a study of blood T cell repertoires in COVID-19. Method: immunoSEQ multiplex PCR; TCRdb's copy keeps in-frame clones and lacks some. The sample lists about 100,000 clones, around nine tenths occurring once. The germline V gene has CDR1 LGHNA and CDR2 YSLEER. CDR3 length: 14 amino acids. The trim removed 5 bases at V and 6 bases at J, leaving 6 bases unmatched. Sequenced material: peripheral blood. The chain is built from TRBV4-3 and TRBJ2-7, with 11 bases lining up with TRBD1. This sequence originates from a woman at least 80 years old with acute or convalescent COVID-19. DNA for the CDR3: TGCGCCAGCAGCATAGCCGGGACAGGGGGCGAGCAGTACTTC. As protein: CASSIAGTGGEQYF.